This T cell receptor beta chain was sequenced in a study of blood T cell repertoires in COVID-19. In the authors' workflow: Estimation of nucleated cell counts relied on the amplification of reference gene primers. Data came from immunoSEQ multiplex PCR; TCRdb stores just in-frame clones and leaves some out. V, J and clone size are those of that table, while D and trimming were read from the DNA. The table has more than 300,000 clones, roughly nine tenths seen once. Cohort assignment relied on participant-reported clinical history. J was trimmed by 10 bases and V by 4 bases; bases with no gene match: 12. The length of the CDR3 is 15 residues. Germline values: CDR1 SGHTA, CDR2 FQGNSA.

This sequence joins TRBV7-2 and TRBJ2-1; 8 bases are shared with TRBD1. Sequenced input: PBMCs or T cells enriched from blood (not recorded which). The TCR comes from a woman aged 40 to 55 who had been exposed to COVID-19. The CDR3 DNA sequence: TGTGCCAGCAGCTCCCAACCTCAGGGGGCGCGGGAGCAGTTCTTC. Translating it yields CASSSQPQGAREQFF.